These 29 T cell receptor beta chains came from one sample sequenced in a study of cytotoxic CD8 clonotypes in ibrutinib-treated CLL. Some clones are missing from TCRdb's copy, which holds only in-frame ones; the method was immunoSEQ multiplex PCR. Here the sample spans 200,000 to 250,000 clones, more than 65% being singletons. This material consisted of PBMCs, taken after 12 months of ibrutinib treatment. The receptor set was obtained from a human donor with chronic lymphocytic leukemia.

Only one count was recorded for this clone. The rearrangement uses TRBV6-1 and TRBJ1-4; D call uncertain. Per germline, CDR1 MNHNS and CDR2 SASEGT. The CDR3 loop spans 15 amino acids. V was pared by 6 bases and J by 2 bases, with 13 bases between. CDR3 coding DNA: TGTGCCAGCAGGATGATAGAGTTGACTAATGAAAAACTGTTTTTT. Amino acids: CASRMIELTNEKLFF.

This clone came up a few times. The V and J genes are TRBV27 and TRBJ1-4; possibly TRBD1 for D (6 bases). Trimming removed 2 bases at V and 0 bases at J, with 13 bases between. CDR1 and CDR2 (germline): MNHEY, SMNVEV (reference sequence). There are 17 residues in the CDR3. The CDR3: CASSLDSGVATNEKLFF. Written as DNA, the CDR3 is TGTGCCAGCAGTTTAGATTCAGGGGTTGCAACTAATGAAAAACTGTTTTTT.

The chain recombines TRBV6-5 with TRBJ1-3, with a possible D match to TRBD1 (6 bases). V was trimmed by 8 bases and J by 0 bases, leaving 14 bases between them. This CDR3 has 15 amino acids. CDR1 is MNHEY, CDR2 SVGAGI, per germline. Here the CDR3 DNA reads TGTGCCAGCCGGGACGGGGGGCGCTCTGGAAACACCATATATTTT. This gives the protein CASRDGGRSGNTIYF.

This chain uses TRBV29-1 with TRBJ2-1; D gene ambiguous. CDR3 size: 12 residues. Trimming stripped 5 bases from V and 8 bases from J, with 13 bases between. Germline values: CDR1 SQVTM, CDR2 ANQGSEA. The CDR3 spells CSVRLAQYEQFF. CDR3 bases: TGCAGCGTTAGGTTAGCCCAATATGAGCAGTTCTTC.

The rearrangement uses TRBV4-2 and TRBJ1-2; tentative D call: TRBD1 (5 bases). Deletions cut 1 base from V and 4 bases from J, with 13 bases between. The CDR3 loop spans 15 amino acids. Per the germline V gene, CDR1 is LGHNA and CDR2 is YNFKEQ. The CDR3 nucleotides are TGTGCCAGCAGCCAAGGAAGGGGCGCGGCCTATGGCTACACCTTC. Translating gives CASSQGRGAAYGYTF.

This clone was seen a handful of times. This chain uses TRBV7-9 with TRBJ2-7; no firm D call. In germline, CDR1 is SEHNR, CDR2 FQNEAQ (reference sequence). The CDR3 length is 12 residues. Between the trimmed V and J ends, which lost 1 base and 6 bases, there was a span of 7 bases. CDR3 nucleotides: TGTGCCAGCAGCTTAGAGGGAAGCGAGCAGTACTTC. The encoded protein is CASSLEGSEQYF.

The chain joins TRBV7-8 to TRBJ1-2; 10 bases fit TRBD1. V gave up 4 bases and J gave up 7 bases; unmatched junction bases: 15. Germline CDR1 is SGHVS and CDR2 is FQNEAQ. This CDR3 has 17 residues. CDR3 sequence (DNA): TGTGCCAGCAGCTATGTGGAGGAGACAGGGGGCCGTCTTGGCTACACCTTC. Translation gives CASSYVEETGGRLGYTF.

The chain couples TRBV11-2 to TRBJ2-7; the match to TRBD2 covers 9 bases. Germline CDR1 is SGHAT and CDR2 is FQNNGV. V lost 8 bases to trimming and J lost 1 base; unmatched junction nucleotides: 6. The CDR3 loop spans 14 amino acids. The CDR3 is CASGPTSGSYEQYF. The CDR3 DNA is TGTGCCAGCGGACCGACTAGCGGATCCTACGAGCAGTACTTC.

The chain joins TRBV28 to TRBJ2-1; 10 nucleotides line up with TRBD1. The CDR3 is 15 residues long. With 8 bases clipped from V and 5 bases from J, the junction kept 9 bases outside the gene matches. Per germline, CDR1 MDHEN and CDR2 SYDVKM. CDR3 nucleotide sequence: TGTGCCAGCCGACTGGCGGGACAGGGGAACAATGAGCAGTTCTTC. Amino acid sequence: CASRLAGQGNNEQFF.

This chain connects TRBV7-2 to TRBJ1-2; D uncertain. This CDR3 contains 16 residues. Between the trimmed V and J ends, which lost 5 bases and 0 bases, there was a span of 16 bases. From germline, CDR1 is SGHTA and CDR2 FQGNSA. CDR3 residues: CASSGVRLGSNYGYTF. The CDR3 DNA reads TGTGCCAGCAGCGGGGTCCGATTGGGGTCTAACTATGGCTACACCTTC.

The chain uses TRBV29-1 and TRBJ2-3, with TRBD2 matching 7 bases. V shed 8 bases and J 5 bases; nucleotides not matched to a gene: 10. The CDR3 runs to 13 residues. Germline V gives CDR1 SQVTM, CDR2 ANQGSEA. In nucleotides, the CDR3 is TGCAGCTCGGGGACGTTAGCGGGAGATACGCAGTATTTT. As protein: CSSGTLAGDTQYF.

V is TRBV5-1 and J is TRBJ1-2, with 10 nucleotides matching TRBD1. The J segment lost 2 bases and the V segment lost 2 bases, leaving 9 bases of the junction unmatched. In germline, CDR1 is SGHRS, CDR2 YFSETQ. CDR3 size: 17 residues. The CDR3 DNA follows: TGCGCCAGCAGCTTACGCCTTGACAGGGGGCAGAACTATGGCTACACCTTC. Translation gives CASSLRLDRGQNYGYTF.

V is TRBV28 and J is TRBJ2-7; TRBD2 is a possible D gene (5 bases). The V gene lost 2 bases and the J gene lost 1 base, with 12 bases spanning the gap. The CDR3 covers 15 residues. Germline CDR1 is MDHEN and CDR2 is SYDVKM. The CDR3 region is CASSLGGSLSYEQYF. The DNA of the CDR3 is TGTGCCAGCAGTTTAGGCGGGTCGTTATCCTACGAGCAGTACTTC. Together with reference TRBV28 and TRBJ2-7, the CDR3 gives the full variable domain: DVKVTQSSRYLVKRTGEKVFLECVQDMDHENMFWYRQDPGLGLRLIYFSYDVKMKEKGDIPEGYSVSREKKERFSLILESASTNQTSMYLCASSLGGSLSYEQYFGPGTRLTVT.

J is TRBJ2-7 and V is TRBV7-9, with 7 bases aligning to TRBD2. Germline CDR1 and CDR2: SEHNR and FQNEAQ (reference sequence). CDR3 length equals 15 residues. J gave up 2 bases and V 1 base, and 5 bases lay outside the gene matches. The CDR3 DNA follows: TGTGCCAGCAGCTTAGGACGGGAGGCCGCCTACGAGCAGTACTTC. Encoded protein: CASSLGREAAYEQYF.

This clone appeared a few times. The same CDR3 can be traced to other DNA sequences in this sample. This chain joins TRBV7-2 and TRBJ1-1; D perhaps matches TRBD1 (6 bases). V was cut by 3 bases and J by 3 bases, with 11 bases left in between. Looked up from germline, CDR1 is SGHTA and CDR2 is FQGNSA. The CDR3 spans 14 residues. DNA for the CDR3: TGTGCCAGCAGCTTTACAGGGTCTTACACTGAAGCTTTCTTT. It codes for CASSFTGSYTEAFF.

The chain combines TRBV9 with TRBJ2-1; D might be TRBD1 or TRBD2, each matching 5 bases. Trimming removed 0 bases from V and 0 bases from J, with 10 bases in between. The V gene's germline CDR1 is SGDLS and CDR2 YYNGEE. The CDR3 totals 16 residues. In DNA, the CDR3 is TGTGCCAGCAGCGTAGGGGCGAGGGGCTCCTACAATGAGCAGTTCTTC. Protein sequence: CASSVGARGSYNEQFF.

CDR3 in amino acids: CASMSGVVAKNIQYF. CDR3 DNA sequence: TGTGCCAGCATGTCGGGGGTTGTGGCCAAAAACATTCAGTACTTC. V usage is TRBV7-3 and J usage is TRBJ2-4; maybe TRBD2 (6 bases). The CDR3 has 15 residues. Trimming took 7 bases from V and 1 from J, leaving 14 bases between them. CDR1 SGHTA and CDR2 FQGTGA come from the germline V gene.

There are many counts of this clone. This chain joins TRBV28 and TRBJ1-5; D might be TRBD1 (6 bases). The ends were cut back, 7 bases at V and 8 bases at J, with 18 bases in the middle. The CDR3 spans 14 residues. Germline V gives CDR1 MDHEN, CDR2 SYDVKM. This CDR3 reads CASNSAGGAEPQHF. In DNA, the CDR3 is TGTGCCAGCAACTCGGCTGGGGGGGCTGAGCCCCAGCATTTT.

This clone showed up just a few times. This chain joins TRBV11-3 and TRBJ1-2; TRBD1 matches at 8 bases. V shed 5 bases, J shed 2 bases, and the junction held 1 base outside the gene matches. CDR1 is SGHNT, CDR2 YENEEA, per germline. This CDR3 is built from 13 residues. The CDR3 region has the DNA TGTGCCAGCAGCCGACAGGGGAACTATGGCTACACCTTC. Translating it yields CASSRQGNYGYTF.

V and J are TRBV20-1 and TRBJ1-1; possibly TRBD1 for D (5 bases). This CDR3 is built from 11 residues. The V end lost 7 bases, the J end lost 3 bases, and 9 bases lay between the germline ends. CDR1 is DFQATT and CDR2 is SNEGSKA in the germline V gene (reference sequence). The CDR3 loop reads CSGVGDTEAFF. CDR3 DNA sequence: TGCAGTGGGGTGGGGGACACTGAAGCTTTCTTT.

The chain carries TRBV7-8 and TRBJ1-4; the match to TRBD1 covers 9 bases. CDR3 length equals 16 residues. V shed 5 bases and J 12 bases; nucleotides not matched to a gene: 16. The germline V gene has CDR1 SGHVS and CDR2 FQNEAQ. CDR3 residues: CASSQSGQGRFGELFF. DNA for the CDR3: TGTGCCAGCAGCCAAAGCGGACAGGGGAGGTTTGGTGAACTGTTTTTT.

The gene calls are TRBV6-5 and TRBJ2-7; D is tentatively TRBD1 or TRBD2 (5 bases each). Trimming left V 9 bases short and J 0 bases short, with 15 bases between. The V gene's germline CDR1 is MNHEY and CDR2 SVGAGI. The CDR3 consists of 14 residues. In nucleotides, the CDR3 is TGTGCCAGGCACCGGGACCGTCACTCCTACGAGCAGTACTTC. It specifies CARHRDRHSYEQYF.

V gene TRBV6-5 combines with J gene TRBJ1-2; 7 nucleotides line up with TRBD1. The junction had 5 bases not matched to a gene; V was cut back by 8 bases and J by 8 bases. CDR3 length equals 11 residues. Germline V lookup: CDR1 MNHEY, CDR2 SVGAGI. CDR3 DNA sequence: TGTGCCAGCCAAAGAGGGGGCGGCTACACCTTC. This sequence encodes CASQRGGGYTF.

The chain carries TRBV5-1 and TRBJ2-7, with D uncertain. The CDR3 sequence is 11 residues long. Deletions cut 1 base from V and 12 bases from J, with 11 bases between. The germline V gene has CDR1 SGHRS and CDR2 YFSETQ. The CDR3 reads CASSLSGELYF. The CDR3 nucleotides read TGCGCCAGCAGCTTGTCCGGCGAGTTGTACTTC. Filled out from reference TRBV5-1 and TRBJ2-7, the complete variable domain reads KAGVTQTPRYLIKTRGQQVTLSCSPISGHRSVSWYQQTPGQGLQFLFEYFSETQRNKGNFPGRFSGRQFSNSRSEMNVSTLELGDSALYLCASSLSGELYFGPGTRLTVT.

The chain is built from TRBV7-9 and TRBJ2-7, with D unresolved. V was clipped by 5 bases and J by 4 bases, with 9 bases between them. Germline V gene sequence: CDR1 SEHNR, CDR2 FQNEAQ (reference sequence). The CDR3 consists of 12 residues. The CDR3 nucleotides read TGTGCCAGCAGCCCCCTAGGGTACGAGCAGTACTTC. It codes for CASSPLGYEQYF.

The table lists this clone with a few counts. The rearrangement uses TRBV9 and TRBJ1-4, with no clear D. CDR1 is SGDLS, CDR2 YYNGEE, per germline. There are 14 residues in the CDR3. The ends were cut back, 3 bases at V and 7 bases at J, with 13 bases in the middle. This CDR3 reads CASSDQRMVEKLFF. For the CDR3, the DNA is TGTGCCAGCAGCGACCAGAGGATGGTTGAAAAACTGTTTTTT.

The rearrangement uses TRBV9 and TRBJ2-3; D is uncertain. The CDR3 has 17 amino acids. From germline, CDR1 is SGDLS and CDR2 YYNGEE. Trimming took 3 bases from V and 1 from J, leaving 18 bases between them. CDR3 bases: TGTGCCAGCAGCGCGGGCGTCTATCAGGCGGGCACAGATACGCAGTATTTT. Protein product: CASSAGVYQAGTDTQYF.

This clone was counted once. This chain joins TRBV28 and TRBJ2-7; 7 nucleotides match TRBD1. The germline gives CDR1 MDHEN, CDR2 SYDVKM. V lost 7 bases to trimming and J lost 3 bases; unmatched junction nucleotides: 9. The length of the CDR3 is 14 residues. CDR3 nucleotide sequence: TGTGCCAGCATTCAGGGGGTACCTAACTACGAGCAGTACTTC. Amino acid sequence: CASIQGVPNYEQYF.

The chain is built from TRBV5-1 and TRBJ1-5; 7 bases align to TRBD1. The V gene's germline CDR1 is SGHRS and CDR2 YFSETQ. The CDR3 extends over 15 amino acids. V lost 4 bases and J lost 6; bases outside the gene matches: 10. DNA of the CDR3: TGCGCCAGCAGCCCGGAGGGGGCGCGAGGTCAGCCCCAGCATTTT. It yields the protein CASSPEGARGQPQHF. The variable domain in full, completed from reference TRBV5-1 and TRBJ1-5, reads KAGVTQTPRYLIKTRGQQVTLSCSPISGHRSVSWYQQTPGQGLQFLFEYFSETQRNKGNFPGRFSGRQFSNSRSEMNVSTLELGDSALYLCASSPEGARGQPQHFGDGTRLSIL.